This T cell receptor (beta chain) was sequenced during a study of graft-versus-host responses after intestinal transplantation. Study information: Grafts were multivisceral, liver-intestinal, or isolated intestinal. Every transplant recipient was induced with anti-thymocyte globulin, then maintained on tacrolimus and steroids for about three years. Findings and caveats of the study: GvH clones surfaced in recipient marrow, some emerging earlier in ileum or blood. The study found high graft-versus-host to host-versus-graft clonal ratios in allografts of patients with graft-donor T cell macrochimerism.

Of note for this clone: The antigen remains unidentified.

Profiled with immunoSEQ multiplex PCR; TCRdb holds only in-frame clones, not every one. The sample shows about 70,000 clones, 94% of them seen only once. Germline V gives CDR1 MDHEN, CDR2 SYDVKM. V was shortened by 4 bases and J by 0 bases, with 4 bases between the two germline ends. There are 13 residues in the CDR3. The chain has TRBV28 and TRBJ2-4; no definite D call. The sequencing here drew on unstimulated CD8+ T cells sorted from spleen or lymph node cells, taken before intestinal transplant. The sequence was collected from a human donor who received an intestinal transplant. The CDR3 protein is CASSWTAKNIQYF. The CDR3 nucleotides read TGTGCCAGCAGTTGGACAGCCAAAAACATTCAGTACTTC. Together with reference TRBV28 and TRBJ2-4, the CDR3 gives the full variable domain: DVKVTQSSRYLVKRTGEKVFLECVQDMDHENMFWYRQDPGLGLRLIYFSYDVKMKEKGDIPEGYSVSREKKERFSLILESASTNQTSMYLCASSWTAKNIQYFGAGTRLSVL.